This paragraph reports one T cell receptor beta chain. What it binds is not known. An Oncomine TCR Beta short-read assay was used to sequence the DNA from cultured CD4+ T cells. TCRdb analysed the PCR reads with MiXCR anew, one entry per CDR3 protein. The sample lists thousands of distinct CDR3 sequences, roughly 80% seen once, with about a sixth in the top ten. V lost 4 bases to trimming and J lost 5 bases, with 9 bases between them. The V gene's germline CDR1 is MNHEY and CDR2 SVGAGI. CDR3 size: 14 residues. The data originate from a study of vaccination and CD4 T cells after COVID-19. The overall study: Convalescent individuals numbered four females and six males, two being Hispanic.

The treatment here: roughly 10-day PBMC culture with coronavirus spike peptide pools or control peptides (ViraFEST assay). This clonotype was sampled from a human donor who had recovered from COVID-19. Input material: CD4+ T cells from blood, cultured in vitro. The J gene is TRBJ1-6, the V gene TRBV6-5, with D possibly matching TRBD1 (6 bases). The CDR3: CASSWTANNSPLHF. CDR3 nucleotides: TGTGCCAGCAGTTGGACAGCCAATAATTCACCCCTCCACTTT.